The clone carrying this T cell receptor (beta chain) is a singleton in its sample. Its antigen is undetermined. These data originate in a study of OX40 agonist ivuxolimab in advanced cancers. Study findings and constraints: Doses of 0.1 to 3.0 mg/kg were accompanied by clonal expansion of CD4+ and CD8+ blood T cells by week 6.

Clones were sequenced by immunoSEQ multiplex PCR, and TCRdb holds only the in-frame ones, with some missing. The sample records 50,000 to 75,000 clones, roughly 85% being singletons. The TCR was taken from an adult with an advanced solid tumor such as melanoma, head and neck, liver or kidney cancer. The sample in question was CD4+ or CD8+ T cells sorted from blood, obtained in a trial of the OX40 agonist ivuxolimab.

The CDR3 DNA reads TGCGCCAGCAGCTTTTCGTCCAGCTCCTACAATGAGCAGTTCTTC. Amino acid sequence: CASSFSSSSYNEQFF. The chain combines TRBV5-1 with TRBJ2-1, with D unresolved. CDR3 length: 15 residues. V was clipped by 2 bases and J by 0 bases, with 9 bases between them. The germline CDR1 and CDR2 sequences are SGHRS and YFSETQ.